The 26 T cell receptor beta chains below all came from one sample that was sequenced in a study of T cells in Graves' hyperthyroidism and ophthalmopathy. Amplified TCR beta CDR3 regions derived from RNA transcripts. The TCR CDR3 first-round RT-PCR relied on the HTBI primer set. TCRdb analysed the multiplex PCR reads with MiXCR anew, one entry per CDR3 protein. The sample yields about 350,000 distinct CDR3 sequences, approximately 18% seen once. The sample was blood. The receptors originated from a woman between 25 and 40 years old with Graves' hyperthyroidism that later progressed to Graves' ophthalmopathy.

This clonotype was counted a few times. This rearrangement joins TRBV29-1 to TRBJ2-1, with D perhaps being TRBD1 or TRBD2 (5 bases each). Trimming took off 5 bases at V and 6 bases at J, with 14 bases between the two ends. This CDR3 has 13 residues. Per germline, CDR1 SQVTM and CDR2 ANQGSEA. This CDR3 reads CSVQTGAINEQFF. The CDR3 DNA sequence: TGCAGCGTTCAGACCGGGGCGATCAATGAGCAGTTCTTC.

This chain uses TRBV20-1 with TRBJ2-1; the match to TRBD2 covers 8 bases. V trimming: 7 bases; J trimming: 0 bases; junction bases outside the gene matches: 2. The germline gives CDR1 DFQATT, CDR2 SNEGSKA (reference sequence). This CDR3 has 13 residues. In nucleotides, the CDR3 is TGCAGTGTCCGGGGGGGCTCCTACAATGAGCAGTTCTTC. This sequence encodes CSVRGGSYNEQFF.

A word on this clonotype: Sequence at one end of the junction differs from germline and may be a read error. Here the CDR3 DNA reads TGTGCCAGCAGTTACCAGGCCCTCTCCTACGATCAGTACTTC. Translating gives CASSYQALSYDQYF. This chain connects TRBV6-5 to TRBJ2-7; D is unclear. The CDR3 loop spans 14 amino acids. Germline V gene sequence: CDR1 MNHEY, CDR2 SVGAGI.

The V call is TRBV20-1, the J call TRBJ1-5, with D possibly TRBD1 on 5 matching bases. The germline V gene encodes CDR1 DFQATT and CDR2 SNEGSKA (reference sequence). CDR3 size: 14 residues. The germline V and J ends were trimmed by 3 bases and 7 bases, with 16 bases remaining between them. This CDR3 is CSASLGPQNQPQHF. DNA of the CDR3: TGCAGTGCTAGCCTGGGACCACAGAACCAGCCCCAGCATTTT.

Ten or more counts support this clonotype. The chain recombines TRBV20-1 with TRBJ2-3; TRBD2 is a possible D gene (7 bases). Between the trimmed V and J ends, which lost 1 base and 2 bases, there was a span of 22 bases. This CDR3 is 18 amino acids long. Per the germline V gene, CDR1 is DFQATT and CDR2 is SNEGSKA (reference sequence). CDR3 in DNA: TGCAGTGCTAGAGGCTTCACTAGTAGGGGGGGGTCCACAGATACGCAGTATTTT. This codes for CSARGFTSRGGSTDTQYF.

Only a few counts were recorded for this clonotype. CDR3 coding DNA: TGCAGTGCCAAAGGGGTATTCGGGGAGCTGTTTTTT. Protein: CSAKGVFGELFF. J is TRBJ2-2 and V is TRBV20-1; D is perhaps TRBD1 (5 bases). The CDR3 has 12 residues. V shed 6 bases and J shed 7 bases, with 12 bases lying between them. CDR1 DFQATT and CDR2 SNEGSKA come from the germline V gene (reference sequence).

In its sample, this clonotype was seen many times. The rearrangement links TRBV12-3 or TRBV12-4 to TRBJ1-1; D perhaps matches TRBD1 (5 bases). Between the trimmed V and J ends, which lost 2 bases and 1 base, there was a span of 11 bases. The CDR3 loop spans 15 amino acids. The DNA of the CDR3 is TGTGCCAGCAGTTTACGGCCGACAGAGAACACTGAAGCTTTCTTT. This translates into CASSLRPTENTEAFF.

This clonotype has ten or more counts. As DNA, the CDR3 is TGCGCCAGCAGCTTTCGTCCGACTAGCAGCTACGAGCAGTACTTC. Its translation is CASSFRPTSSYEQYF. The chain couples TRBV5-1 to TRBJ2-7, with TRBD2 matching over 7 bases. Per germline, CDR1 SGHRS and CDR2 YFSETQ. The CDR3 extends over 15 amino acids. Trimming took 2 bases from V and 3 from J; bases not matched to a gene: 8. The full variable domain, its missing parts supplied by reference TRBV5-1 and TRBJ2-7, is KAGVTQTPRYLIKTRGQQVTLSCSPISGHRSVSWYQQTPGQGLQFLFEYFSETQRNKGNFPGRFSGRQFSNSRSEMNVSTLELGDSALYLCASSFRPTSSYEQYFGPGTRLTVT.

This clonotype was recorded at least ten times. V usage is TRBV30 and J usage is TRBJ2-7; 7 nucleotides match TRBD1. The CDR3 consists of 12 residues. Trimming took 2 bases from V and 6 from J; bases not matched to a gene: 4. CDR1 is GTSNPN, CDR2 SVGIG, per germline (reference sequence). The CDR3 DNA sequence: TGTGCCTGGAGTCCCGGGACAGTCGAGCAGTACTTC. Protein product: CAWSPGTVEQYF.

V gene TRBV20-1 combines with J gene TRBJ2-7, with a weak D call TRBD1 (6 bases). Germline values: CDR1 DFQATT, CDR2 SNEGSKA (reference sequence). Between the trimmed V and J ends, which lost 2 bases and 1 base, there was a span of 12 bases. The CDR3 has 14 residues. CDR3: CSARKRQGSYEQYF. Written as DNA, the CDR3 is TGCAGTGCTAGAAAACGGCAGGGGTCCTACGAGCAGTACTTC.

The chain couples TRBV27 to TRBJ1-6; TRBD1 aligns across 9 bases. The germline V gene encodes CDR1 MNHEY and CDR2 SMNVEV (reference sequence). J gave up 5 bases and V 0 bases, and 2 bases lay outside the gene matches. CDR3 length: 16 residues. The CDR3 region has the DNA TGTGCCAGCAGTTTATCGGGGACAGGGAATAATTCACCCCTCCACTTT. It encodes CASSLSGTGNNSPLHF.

This clonotype was detected many times. The chain couples TRBV28 to TRBJ1-1; D might be TRBD1 (6 bases). The CDR3 covers 14 residues. Trimming stripped 6 bases from V and 5 bases from J, with 16 bases between. Germline-derived CDR1 and CDR2 are MDHEN and SYDVKM. For the CDR3, the DNA is TGTGCCAGCAGCGAAACAACAGGGATAACTGAAGCTTTCTTT. It translates to CASSETTGITEAFF.

The table lists this clonotype with a few counts. The J gene is TRBJ2-5, the V gene TRBV15; 8 nucleotides align to TRBD1. This CDR3 contains 14 residues. After removal of 2 bases from V and 4 bases from J, the junction contained 3 bases not matched to a gene. Per the germline V gene, CDR1 is LNHNV and CDR2 is YYDKDF (reference sequence). CDR3 loop: CATSRLRGRETQYF. As DNA, the CDR3 is TGTGCCACCAGCAGACTCAGGGGGCGAGAGACCCAGTACTTC.

This clonotype was observed many times. The chain couples TRBV27 to TRBJ1-1, with D possibly being TRBD1 (5 bases). CDR1 and CDR2 from the germline V gene are MNHEY and SMNVEV (reference sequence). Trimming took off 5 bases at V and 6 bases at J, with 13 bases between the two ends. This CDR3 comprises 13 residues. For the CDR3, the DNA is TGTGCCAGCAGTGTACAAACAGGCTCTGAAGCTTTCTTT. Its translation: CASSVQTGSEAFF.

This clonotype was recorded many times. The chain has TRBV29-1 and TRBJ1-1; D is unresolved. The V gene's germline CDR1 is SQVTM and CDR2 ANQGSEA. The CDR3 sequence is 12 residues long. Trimming left V 0 bases short and J 0 bases short, with 2 bases between. CDR3: CSVEDVNTEAFF. CDR3 in DNA: TGCAGCGTTGAAGACGTGAACACTGAAGCTTTCTTT.

In nucleotides, the CDR3 is TGTGCCAGCAGTTATGGGACCCATTACGAGCAGTACTTC. Translating gives CASSYGTHYEQYF. The chain has TRBV6-5 and TRBJ2-7; D possibly matches TRBD1 or TRBD2 (5 bases each). Trimming cost V 3 bases and J 4 bases, with 10 bases left between them. The CDR3 length is 13 residues. Germline CDR1 and CDR2: MNHEY and SVGAGI.

CDR3 in DNA: TGTGCCACCAGTACTAGCGGGAGCAATGAGCAGTTCTTC. Translation gives CATSTSGSNEQFF. The rearrangement links TRBV15 to TRBJ2-1; TRBD2 agrees at 11 bases. The CDR3 covers 13 residues. Germline CDR1 reads LNHNV; CDR2 reads YYDKDF (reference sequence). V was pared by 6 bases and J by 6 bases, with 1 base of the junction left unmatched.

The rearrangement uses TRBV7-7 and TRBJ2-2; 7 bases line up with TRBD2. The CDR3 contains 15 residues. J was trimmed by 7 bases and V by 5 bases; bases with no gene match: 10. Germline assignment: CDR1 SSHAT and CDR2 FNYEAQ (reference sequence). The CDR3 region has the DNA TGTGCCAGCAGCCCCTGGCAGGGCGGGAGCGGGGAGCTGTTTTTT. This translates into CASSPWQGGSGELFF.

This clonotype occurred a few times. The chain recombines TRBV6-1 with TRBJ2-6; weak D call: TRBD1 (6 bases). Germline-derived CDR1 and CDR2 are MNHNS and SASEGT. CDR3 length: 15 residues. The CDR3 region has the DNA TGTGCGGGGGCGGTGGAAAGCTCTGGGGCCAACGTCCTGACTTTC. It specifies CAGAVESSGANVLTF.

Many counts were recorded for this clonotype. The chain is built from TRBV6-4 and TRBJ2-1, with TRBD2 matching over 10 bases. Germline V CDR1 and CDR2: MRHNA, SNTAGT. The CDR3 has 15 amino acids. Trimming cost V 0 bases and J 6 bases; bases outside gene matches: 2. CDR3 protein: CASSDSSGGANEQFF. The CDR3 nucleotides are TGTGCCAGCAGTGACTCGAGCGGGGGGGCCAATGAGCAGTTCTTC.

This clonotype has ten or more counts. The chain recombines TRBV3-1 with TRBJ2-7; 7 bases match TRBD2. Germline-derived CDR1 and CDR2 are LGHDT and YNNKEL (reference sequence). CDR3 length: 15 amino acids. V shed 3 bases and J 2 bases; nucleotides not matched to a gene: 7. This chain's CDR3 is CASSQNLAETYEQYF. The CDR3 bases are TGTGCCAGCAGCCAGAACCTAGCGGAGACCTACGAGCAGTACTTC.

This clonotype was seen more than once but under ten times. A read error is possible here, since a much larger clone lies one base away. This chain links TRBV10-3 with TRBJ1-1; D is undetermined. From germline, CDR1 is ENHRY and CDR2 SYGVKD. Trimming removed 0 bases from V and 10 bases from J, with 15 bases in between. CDR3 length: 14 amino acids. The CDR3 protein is CAISESQVDPGAFF. The CDR3 DNA sequence: TGTGCCATCAGTGAGTCCCAGGTCGATCCTGGAGCTTTCTTT.

This clonotype turned up a few times. The chain carries TRBV27 and TRBJ1-1; TRBD1 matches 10 bases. Germline CDR1 is MNHEY and CDR2 is SMNVEV (reference sequence). The CDR3 has 15 residues. V lost 5 bases to trimming and J lost 5 bases; unmatched junction nucleotides: 8. This CDR3 reads CASSPGQGIGTEAFF. The CDR3, as DNA: TGTGCCAGCAGTCCGGGACAGGGGATTGGGACTGAAGCTTTCTTT.

The chain joins TRBV19 to TRBJ2-2; D ambiguous. The CDR3 loop spans 15 amino acids. Per the germline V gene, CDR1 is LNHDA and CDR2 is SQIVND (reference sequence). Trimming removed 3 bases at V and 0 bases at J, with 8 bases between. The CDR3 here is CASSIPQANTGELFF. The CDR3 DNA reads TGTGCCAGTAGTATCCCGCAAGCGAACACCGGGGAGCTGTTTTTT.

The table lists this clonotype with many counts. V is TRBV5-1 and J is TRBJ2-3, with D possibly TRBD1 on 5 matching bases. V lost 0 bases and J lost 8, with 13 bases in between. CDR1 and CDR2 (germline): SGHRS, YFSETQ. CDR3 length: 14 amino acids. This CDR3 is CASSLDVGVGTQYF. In DNA form, the CDR3 reads TGCGCCAGCAGCTTGGATGTAGGGGTCGGTACGCAGTATTTT.

The chain joins TRBV6-1 to TRBJ2-7; the D gene is possibly TRBD2 (5 bases). The germline V and J ends were trimmed by 3 bases and 2 bases, with 11 bases remaining between them. The CDR3 extends over 14 amino acids. The germline CDR1 and CDR2 sequences are MNHNS and SASEGT. The CDR3 DNA sequence: TGTGCCAGCAGTGATCCTAGCCCTCCCTACGAGCAGTACTTC. This encodes CASSDPSPPYEQYF.